The next 8 T cell receptor beta chains were all read from a single sample in a study of tumor T cells in aggressive B-cell lymphoma. Libraries were prepared by immunoSEQ multiplex PCR; TCRdb keeps only in-frame clonotypes and omits some of them. The data hold some 3,000 clones, with roughly 85% observed a single time. Specimen: tumor tissue. The receptors derive from an adult with diffuse large B cell lymphoma. Some clones in this sample may be carry-over from other donors' samples.

This clone appeared a single time. V is TRBV11-3 and J is TRBJ2-1, with D perhaps matching TRBD2 (5 bases). From germline, CDR1 is SGHNT and CDR2 YENEEA. The CDR3 runs to 14 residues. Trimming left V 5 bases short and J 7 bases short, with 15 bases between. DNA of the CDR3: TGTGCCAGCAGCCCCGCGGACGGGATGAATGAGCAGTTCTTC. This encodes CASSPADGMNEQFF.

The chain has TRBV9 and TRBJ2-2, with 9 bases identical to TRBD1. The V gene end was trimmed by 4 bases and the J gene end by 4 bases; junction bases not matched to a gene: 11. The length of the CDR3 is 17 residues. Germline CDR1 and CDR2: SGDLS and YYNGEE. The CDR3 DNA reads as TGTGCCAGCAGCCCGACCGGGACAGGGCAGGGCACCGGGGAGCTGTTTTTT. It encodes CASSPTGTGQGTGELFF.

This chain connects TRBV28 to TRBJ1-2; D is possibly TRBD1 (6 bases). The CDR3 spans 11 residues. CDR1 and CDR2 from the germline V gene are MDHEN and SYDVKM. With 10 bases removed from V and 6 bases from J, the gap between germline ends came to 12 bases. CDR3: CATAQGNGYTF. The CDR3 coding sequence is TGTGCCACCGCCCAGGGGAATGGCTACACCTTC.

V is TRBV7-9 and J is TRBJ2-1, with D tentatively TRBD2 (6 bases). The CDR3 spans 15 residues. V was pared by 5 bases and J by 4 bases, with 15 bases between. Germline values: CDR1 SEHNR, CDR2 FQNEAQ (reference sequence). The CDR3 is CASSLGLAEYNEQFF. In nucleotides, the CDR3 is TGTGCCAGCAGCCTTGGTTTAGCGGAGTACAATGAGCAGTTCTTC.

The chain carries TRBV5-1 and TRBJ2-2, with 7 positions matching TRBD2. Germline trimming cut 1 base from V and 6 bases from J; bases unmatched to any gene: 9. Germline V gene lookup returns CDR1 SGHRS and CDR2 YFSETQ. The CDR3 consists of 16 residues. CDR3: CASSLFGGSRSGELFF. CDR3 in DNA: TGCGCCAGCAGCTTGTTCGGGGGGAGTCGGTCCGGGGAGCTGTTTTTT. The variable domain in full, with the rest retrieved from reference TRBV5-1 and TRBJ2-2, is KAGVTQTPRYLIKTRGQQVTLSCSPISGHRSVSWYQQTPGQGLQFLFEYFSETQRNKGNFPGRFSGRQFSNSRSEMNVSTLELGDSALYLCASSLFGGSRSGELFFGEGSRLTVL.

With respect to this clone: One junction end disagrees with the germline gene, perhaps due to a read error. This chain joins TRBV7-9 and TRBJ2-2, with 7 nucleotides matching TRBD2. CDR1 SEHNR and CDR2 FQNEAQ come from the germline V gene (reference sequence). There are 16 residues in the CDR3. The CDR3 spells CASSLGGRGNIGELFF. The CDR3 DNA follows: TGTGCCAGCAGCTTGGGAGGGCGTGGCAACATCGGGGAGCTGTTTTTT.

The chain employs TRBV5-6 and TRBJ2-7; D may be TRBD1 (6 bases). V was cut by 3 bases and J by 3 bases, with 19 bases left in between. The CDR3 is 16 residues long. Per the germline V gene, CDR1 is SGHDT and CDR2 is YYEEEE. CDR3 amino acids: CASSSKEGGHIYEQYF. DNA of the CDR3: TGTGCCAGCAGCTCAAAGGAAGGGGGACACATCTACGAGCAGTACTTC.

This chain connects TRBV15 to TRBJ2-2; D perhaps matches TRBD2 (5 bases). Germline CDR1 is LNHNV and CDR2 is YYDKDF (reference sequence). The CDR3 runs 13 residues. The germline V and J ends were trimmed by 5 bases and 6 bases, with 10 bases remaining between them. This chain's CDR3 is CATSFRESGELFF. In DNA, the CDR3 is TGTGCCACCAGCTTTCGGGAATCCGGGGAGCTGTTTTTT.